The clone carrying this T cell receptor (beta chain) showed up just a few times. The target antigen is unknown. Making TCR cDNA involved 5'RACE template switching, which added UMIs and a universal primer site. TCRdb redid the calling of the 5' RACE reads with MiXCR, one entry per CDR3 protein. The data hold about 330,000 distinct CDR3 sequences, with 7% to 10% observed a single time. Germline loops: CDR1 SGHVS, CDR2 FQNEAQ. J was trimmed by 6 bases and V by 5 bases; bases with no gene match: 12. The CDR3 sequence is 15 residues long. The data were taken from a study of T cells after yellow fever vaccination. On the study more broadly: Preparation of the low-cell-number fractions used SMART-Seq v4 Ultra Low Input.

Findings of the study overall: Faster peaking, at day 5 versus 15, marked a secondary response that was weaker. Boosting was followed by the reappearance of most primary-vaccination clones (just under 98% CD4, 88% CD8).

The chain employs TRBV7-8 and TRBJ1-1, with 7 nucleotides matching TRBD1. This TCR was sampled from a man aged 18 to 30 who received the YFV17D yellow fever vaccine. Specimen: PBMCs, collected about 49 days after the first yellow fever vaccination. CDR3 in DNA: TGTGCCAGCAGCCCCCCCAGGGGGGTCGGCGCTGAAGCTTTCTTT. Protein sequence: CASSPPRGVGAEAFF.